This T cell receptor (beta chain) was identified during a study of T-cell reconstitution after alpha-beta-depleted transplantation in children. Unique molecular identifiers were incorporated into the prepared TCRbeta library. Via MiXCR, TCRdb re-called the PCR reads, giving one row per CDR3 protein. The table shows about 640,000 distinct CDR3 sequences, with roughly 17% occurring only once. Per germline, CDR1 DFQATT and CDR2 SNEGSKA (reference sequence). The CDR3 covers 12 residues. V lost 3 bases and J lost 1, with 6 bases in between. Many counts were recorded for this clonotype. Sequencing used PBMCs from the stem cell graft donor, obtained from the stem cell graft. The origin of this receptor is a human donor who donated a stem cell graft to a child with acute myeloid leukemia. The rearrangement joins TRBV20-1 to TRBJ1-1; no definite D call. In DNA, the CDR3 is TGCAGTGCTAGCACAAAGAACACTGAAGCTTTCTTT. Its protein product is CSASTKNTEAFF.